These 3 T cell receptor beta chains came from one sample sequenced in a study of T cell responses to AZD1222 COVID-19 vaccine. This table comes from immunoSEQ multiplex PCR, and its TCRdb copy is limited to in-frame clones, with some not included. The repertoire consists of 130,000 to 150,000 clones, with about 93% occurring once and the leading ten covering 5%. The sample here was peripheral blood, taken on day 0 of AZD1222 vaccination. These receptors originate from an adult in good health.

This clone was counted only a few times. The V and J genes are TRBV7-9 and TRBJ2-7; D may be TRBD2 (6 bases). Trimming pared 5 bases from V and 5 bases from J, leaving 10 bases between. The CDR3 has 12 amino acids. From germline, CDR1 is SEHNR and CDR2 FQNEAQ (reference sequence). CDR3 region: CASSHTGDEQYF. The CDR3 coding sequence is TGTGCCAGCAGCCATACGGGGGACGAGCAGTACTTC.

CDR3 residues: CASKNTGGLSYEQYF. The CDR3 region has the DNA TGTGCCAGCAAAAATACTGGGGGGCTATCCTACGAGCAGTACTTC. The chain has TRBV6-5 and TRBJ2-7, with D perhaps TRBD1 or TRBD2 (6 bases each). The CDR3 runs to 15 residues. Germline V gives CDR1 MNHEY, CDR2 SVGAGI. Between the trimmed V and J ends, which lost 7 bases and 1 base, there was a span of 17 bases.

This rearrangement joins TRBV18 to TRBJ1-2, with D unresolved. In germline, CDR1 is KGHSH, CDR2 LQKENI. Between the trimmed V and J ends, which lost 5 bases and 3 bases, there was a span of 13 bases. This CDR3 contains 14 residues. The CDR3 nucleotides read TGTGCCAGCTCATCAACCACCGTCGACTATGGCTACACCTTC. This codes for CASSSTTVDYGYTF.